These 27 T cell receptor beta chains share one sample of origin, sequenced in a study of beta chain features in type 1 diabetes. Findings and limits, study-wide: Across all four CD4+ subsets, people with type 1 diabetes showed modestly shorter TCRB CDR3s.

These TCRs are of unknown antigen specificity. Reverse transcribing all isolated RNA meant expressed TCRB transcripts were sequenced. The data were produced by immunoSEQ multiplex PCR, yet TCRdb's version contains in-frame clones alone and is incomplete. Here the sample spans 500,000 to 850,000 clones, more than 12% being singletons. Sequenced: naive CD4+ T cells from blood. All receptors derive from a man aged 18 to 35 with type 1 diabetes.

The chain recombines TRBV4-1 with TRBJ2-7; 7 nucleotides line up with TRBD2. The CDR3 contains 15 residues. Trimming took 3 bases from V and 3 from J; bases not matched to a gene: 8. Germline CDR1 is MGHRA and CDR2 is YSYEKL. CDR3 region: CASSQGLAEVYEQYF. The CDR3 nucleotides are TGCGCCAGCAGCCAGGGGCTAGCGGAGGTCTACGAGCAGTACTTC.

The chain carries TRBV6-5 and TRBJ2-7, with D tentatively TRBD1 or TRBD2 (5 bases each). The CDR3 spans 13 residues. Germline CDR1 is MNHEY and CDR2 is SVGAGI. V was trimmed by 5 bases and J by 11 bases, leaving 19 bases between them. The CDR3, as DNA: TGTGCCAGCAGTCAGAGGGCTGGGGACCGCGAGTACTTC. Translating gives CASSQRAGDREYF.

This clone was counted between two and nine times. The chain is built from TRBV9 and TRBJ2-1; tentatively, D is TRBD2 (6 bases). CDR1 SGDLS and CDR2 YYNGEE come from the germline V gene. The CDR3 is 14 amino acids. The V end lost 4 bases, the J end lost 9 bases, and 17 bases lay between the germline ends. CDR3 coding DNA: TGTGCCAGCAGCCCCCGGACTACCGACCTTGAGCAGTTCTTC. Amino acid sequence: CASSPRTTDLEQFF. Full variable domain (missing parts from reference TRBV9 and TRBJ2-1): DSGVTQTPKHLITATGQRVTLRCSPRSGDLSVYWYQQSLDQGLQFLIQYYNGEERAKGNILERFSAQQFPDLHSELNLSSLELGDSALYFCASSPRTTDLEQFFGPGTRLTVL.

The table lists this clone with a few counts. CDR3 sequence reads: CASSRDQALLGYTF. The CDR3 DNA is TGTGCCAGCAGTCGGGACCAGGCCCTTCTTGGCTACACCTTC. This chain joins TRBV27 and TRBJ1-2; possibly TRBD1 for D (5 bases). Trimming stripped 5 bases from V and 7 bases from J, with 17 bases between. The CDR3 extends over 14 amino acids. In germline, CDR1 is MNHEY, CDR2 SMNVEV (reference sequence).

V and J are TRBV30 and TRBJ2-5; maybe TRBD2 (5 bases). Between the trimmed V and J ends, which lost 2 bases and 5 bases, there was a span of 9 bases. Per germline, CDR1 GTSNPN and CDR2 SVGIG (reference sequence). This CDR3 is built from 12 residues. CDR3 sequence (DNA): TGTGCCTGGAGTTTAACGGGGGAGACCCAGTACTTC. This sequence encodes CAWSLTGETQYF.

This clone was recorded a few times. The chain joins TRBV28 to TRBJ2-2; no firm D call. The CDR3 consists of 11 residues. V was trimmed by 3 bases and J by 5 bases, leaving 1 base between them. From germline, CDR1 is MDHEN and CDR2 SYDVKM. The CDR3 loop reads CASSLTGELFF. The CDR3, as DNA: TGTGCCAGCAGTTTGACCGGGGAGCTGTTTTTT.

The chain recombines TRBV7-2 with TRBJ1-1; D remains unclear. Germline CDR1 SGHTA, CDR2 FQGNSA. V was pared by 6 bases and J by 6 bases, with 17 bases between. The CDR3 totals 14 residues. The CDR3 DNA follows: TGTGCCAGCAGGTCTCAGTTGGAGGTTCCTGAAGCTTTCTTT. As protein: CASRSQLEVPEAFF.

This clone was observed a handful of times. The CDR3 DNA sequence: TGCGCCAGCAGCTTGGACAGGGTCAGGAACACTGAAGCTTTCTTT. It yields the protein CASSLDRVRNTEAFF. V gene TRBV5-1 combines with J gene TRBJ1-1, with D possibly being TRBD1 (6 bases). Germline CDR1 reads SGHRS; CDR2 reads YFSETQ. The V and J ends lost 0 bases and 1 base respectively, with 10 bases between them. The CDR3 contains 15 residues.

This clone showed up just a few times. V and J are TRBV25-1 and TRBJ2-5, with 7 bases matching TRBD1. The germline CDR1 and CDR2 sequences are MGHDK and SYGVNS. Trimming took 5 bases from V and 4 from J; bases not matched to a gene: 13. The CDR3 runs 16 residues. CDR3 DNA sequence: TGTGCCAGCAGTAACCGACAGGGAATTGGGAGAGAGACCCAGTACTTC. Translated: CASSNRQGIGRETQYF.

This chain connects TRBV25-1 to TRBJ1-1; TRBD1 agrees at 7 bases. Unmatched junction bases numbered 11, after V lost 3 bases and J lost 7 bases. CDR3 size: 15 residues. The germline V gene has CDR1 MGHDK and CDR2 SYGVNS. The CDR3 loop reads CASSEVGGGGSEAFF. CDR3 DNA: TGTGCCAGCAGTGAGGTAGGAGGGGGCGGGAGTGAAGCTTTCTTT.

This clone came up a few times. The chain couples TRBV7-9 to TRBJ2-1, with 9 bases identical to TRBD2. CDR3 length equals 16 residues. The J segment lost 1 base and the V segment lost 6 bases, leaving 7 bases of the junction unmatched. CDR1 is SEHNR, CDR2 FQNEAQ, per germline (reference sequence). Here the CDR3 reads CASSLNSGSSYNEQFF. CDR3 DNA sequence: TGTGCCAGCAGTCTTAATAGCGGGAGTTCCTACAATGAGCAGTTCTTC.

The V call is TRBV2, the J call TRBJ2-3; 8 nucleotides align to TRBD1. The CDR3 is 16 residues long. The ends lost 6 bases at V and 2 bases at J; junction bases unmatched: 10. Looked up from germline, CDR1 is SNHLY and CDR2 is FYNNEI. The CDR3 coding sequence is TGTGCCAGCAGGCAGGGGACAGGCCCTCTCACAGATACGCAGTATTTT. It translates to CASRQGTGPLTDTQYF. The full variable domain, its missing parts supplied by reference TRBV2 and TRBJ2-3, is EPEVTQTPSHQVTQMGQEVILRCVPISNHLYFYWYRQILGQKVEFLVSFYNNEISEKSEIFDDQFSVERPDGSNFTLKIRSTKLEDSAMYFCASRQGTGPLTDTQYFGPGTRLTVL.

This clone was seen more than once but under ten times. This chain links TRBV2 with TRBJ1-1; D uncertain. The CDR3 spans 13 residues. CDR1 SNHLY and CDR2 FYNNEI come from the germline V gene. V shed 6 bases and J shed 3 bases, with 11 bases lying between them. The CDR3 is CASRLHGDTEAFF. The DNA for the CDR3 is TGTGCCAGCAGGCTTCACGGGGACACTGAAGCTTTCTTT.

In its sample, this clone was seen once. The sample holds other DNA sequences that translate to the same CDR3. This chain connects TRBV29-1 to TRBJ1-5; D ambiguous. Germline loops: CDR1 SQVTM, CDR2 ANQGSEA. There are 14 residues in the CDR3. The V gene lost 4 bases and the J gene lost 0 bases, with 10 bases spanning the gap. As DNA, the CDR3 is TGCAGCGTTGGAGGCGGATATAGCAATCAGCCCCAGCATTTT. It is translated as CSVGGGYSNQPQHF.

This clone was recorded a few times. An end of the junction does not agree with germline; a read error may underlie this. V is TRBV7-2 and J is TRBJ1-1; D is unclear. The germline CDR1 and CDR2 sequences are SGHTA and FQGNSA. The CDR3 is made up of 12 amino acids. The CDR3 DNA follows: TGTGCCAGCAGCTCACCGTCCCGGGAAGCGACTTTT. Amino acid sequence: CASSSPSREATF.

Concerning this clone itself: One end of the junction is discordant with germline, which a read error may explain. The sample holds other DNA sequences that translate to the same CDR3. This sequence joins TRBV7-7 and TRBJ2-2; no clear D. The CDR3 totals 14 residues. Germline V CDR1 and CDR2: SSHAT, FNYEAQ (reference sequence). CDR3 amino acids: CASSLAQNTGELFF. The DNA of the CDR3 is TGTGCTAGCAGCTTAGCACAGAACACCGGGGAGCTGTTTTTT. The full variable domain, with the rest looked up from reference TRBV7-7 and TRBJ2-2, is GAGVSQSPRYKVTKRGQDVTLRCDPISSHATLYWYQQALGQGPEFLTYFNYEAQPDKSGLPSDRFSAERPEGSISTLTIQRTEQRDSAMYRCASSLAQNTGELFFGEGSRLTVL.

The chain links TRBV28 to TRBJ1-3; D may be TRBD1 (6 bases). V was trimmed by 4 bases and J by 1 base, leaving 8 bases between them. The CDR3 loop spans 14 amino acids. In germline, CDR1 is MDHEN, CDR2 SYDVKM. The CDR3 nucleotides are TGTGCCAGCAGTTCCCAGGGGTCTGGAAACACCATATATTTT. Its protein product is CASSSQGSGNTIYF.

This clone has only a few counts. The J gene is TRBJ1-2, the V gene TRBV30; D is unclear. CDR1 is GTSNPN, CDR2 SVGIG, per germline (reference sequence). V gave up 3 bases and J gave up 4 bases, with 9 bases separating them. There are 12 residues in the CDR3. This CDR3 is CAWRPGIYGYTF. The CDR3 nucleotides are TGTGCCTGGAGACCGGGGATCTATGGCTACACCTTC.

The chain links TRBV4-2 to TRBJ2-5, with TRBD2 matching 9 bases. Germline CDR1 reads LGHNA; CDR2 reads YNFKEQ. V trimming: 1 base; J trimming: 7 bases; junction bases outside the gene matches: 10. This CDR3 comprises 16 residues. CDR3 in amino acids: CASSQASGAQKGTQYF. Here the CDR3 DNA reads TGTGCCAGCAGCCAAGCTAGCGGGGCCCAAAAAGGGACCCAGTACTTC.

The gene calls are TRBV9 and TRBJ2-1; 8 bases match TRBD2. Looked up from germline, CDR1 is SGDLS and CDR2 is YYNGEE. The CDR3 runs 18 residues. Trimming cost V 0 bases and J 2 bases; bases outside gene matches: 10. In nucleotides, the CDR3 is TGTGCCAGCAGCGTAGCTACAGCGGCGGGAGGTGCCTACAATGAGCAGTTCTTC. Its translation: CASSVATAAGGAYNEQFF. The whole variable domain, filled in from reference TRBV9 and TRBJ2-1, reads DSGVTQTPKHLITATGQRVTLRCSPRSGDLSVYWYQQSLDQGLQFLIQYYNGEERAKGNILERFSAQQFPDLHSELNLSSLELGDSALYFCASSVATAAGGAYNEQFFGPGTRLTVL.

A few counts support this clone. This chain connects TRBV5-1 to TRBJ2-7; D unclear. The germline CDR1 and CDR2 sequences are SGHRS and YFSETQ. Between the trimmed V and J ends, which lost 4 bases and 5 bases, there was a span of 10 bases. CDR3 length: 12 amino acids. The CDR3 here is CASSDRGHEQYF. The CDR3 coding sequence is TGCGCCAGCAGCGACCGAGGCCACGAGCAGTACTTC.

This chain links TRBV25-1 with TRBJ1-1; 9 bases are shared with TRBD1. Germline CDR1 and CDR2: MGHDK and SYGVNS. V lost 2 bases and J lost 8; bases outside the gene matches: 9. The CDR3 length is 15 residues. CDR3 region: CASSEPRTGDQEAFF. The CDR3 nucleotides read TGTGCCAGCAGTGAACCAAGGACAGGGGACCAAGAAGCTTTCTTT.

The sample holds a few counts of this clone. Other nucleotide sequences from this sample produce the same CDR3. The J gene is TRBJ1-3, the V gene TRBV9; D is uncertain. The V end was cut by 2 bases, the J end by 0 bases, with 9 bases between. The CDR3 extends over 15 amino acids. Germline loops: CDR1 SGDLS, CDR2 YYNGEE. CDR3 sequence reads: CASSVEGSSGNTIYF. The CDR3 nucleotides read TGTGCCAGCAGCGTGGAGGGTTCCTCTGGAAACACCATATATTTT.

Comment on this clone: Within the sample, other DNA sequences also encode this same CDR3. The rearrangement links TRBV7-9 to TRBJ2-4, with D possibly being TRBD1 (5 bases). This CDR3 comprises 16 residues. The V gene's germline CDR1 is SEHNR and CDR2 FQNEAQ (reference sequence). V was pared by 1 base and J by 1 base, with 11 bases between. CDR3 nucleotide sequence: TGTGCCAGCAGCTTAGGGGCAGGGTTGGCCAAAAACATTCAGTACTTC. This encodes CASSLGAGLAKNIQYF.

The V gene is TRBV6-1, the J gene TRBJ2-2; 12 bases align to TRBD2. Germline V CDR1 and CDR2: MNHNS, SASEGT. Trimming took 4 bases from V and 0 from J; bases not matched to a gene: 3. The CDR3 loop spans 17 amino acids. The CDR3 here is CASSVGLAGTNTGELFF. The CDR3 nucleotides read TGTGCCAGCAGTGTCGGACTAGCGGGGACGAACACCGGGGAGCTGTTTTTT.

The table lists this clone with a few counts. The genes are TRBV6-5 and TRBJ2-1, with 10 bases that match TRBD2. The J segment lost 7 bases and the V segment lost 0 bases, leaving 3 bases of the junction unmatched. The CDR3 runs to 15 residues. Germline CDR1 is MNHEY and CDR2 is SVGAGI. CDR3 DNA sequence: TGTGCCAGCAGTTACTCTGGGACTAGCGAGAATGAGCAGTTCTTC. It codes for CASSYSGTSENEQFF.

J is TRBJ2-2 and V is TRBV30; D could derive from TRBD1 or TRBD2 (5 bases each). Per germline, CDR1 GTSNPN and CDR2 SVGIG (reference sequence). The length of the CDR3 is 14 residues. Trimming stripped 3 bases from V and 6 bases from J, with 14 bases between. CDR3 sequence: CAWRGFQGAGELFF. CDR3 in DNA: TGTGCCTGGAGGGGTTTCCAGGGAGCCGGGGAGCTGTTTTTT.